This section outlines one TCR beta chain sequence together with its context. The data belong to a study of T cell changes during pregnancy in multiple sclerosis. Assay: immunoSEQ multiplex PCR; the TCRdb copy retains only in-frame clones and omits some. The sample has around 60,000 clones; 90% to 95% are singletons. Per the germline V gene, CDR1 is SGHRS and CDR2 is YFSETQ. V was trimmed by 0 bases and J by 8 bases, leaving 19 bases between them. There are 16 residues in the CDR3. The chain uses TRBV5-1 and TRBJ2-3, with D perhaps matching TRBD2 (5 bases). This sequence was found in a female donor in good health, enrolled as a control in a pregnancy study. Sequencing was performed on peripheral blood, taken in the third trimester of pregnancy. Written as DNA, the CDR3 is TGCGCCAGCAGCTTGGCCAGGACTCCCGCTACGGTTACGCAGTATTTT. This codes for CASSLARTPATVTQYF.